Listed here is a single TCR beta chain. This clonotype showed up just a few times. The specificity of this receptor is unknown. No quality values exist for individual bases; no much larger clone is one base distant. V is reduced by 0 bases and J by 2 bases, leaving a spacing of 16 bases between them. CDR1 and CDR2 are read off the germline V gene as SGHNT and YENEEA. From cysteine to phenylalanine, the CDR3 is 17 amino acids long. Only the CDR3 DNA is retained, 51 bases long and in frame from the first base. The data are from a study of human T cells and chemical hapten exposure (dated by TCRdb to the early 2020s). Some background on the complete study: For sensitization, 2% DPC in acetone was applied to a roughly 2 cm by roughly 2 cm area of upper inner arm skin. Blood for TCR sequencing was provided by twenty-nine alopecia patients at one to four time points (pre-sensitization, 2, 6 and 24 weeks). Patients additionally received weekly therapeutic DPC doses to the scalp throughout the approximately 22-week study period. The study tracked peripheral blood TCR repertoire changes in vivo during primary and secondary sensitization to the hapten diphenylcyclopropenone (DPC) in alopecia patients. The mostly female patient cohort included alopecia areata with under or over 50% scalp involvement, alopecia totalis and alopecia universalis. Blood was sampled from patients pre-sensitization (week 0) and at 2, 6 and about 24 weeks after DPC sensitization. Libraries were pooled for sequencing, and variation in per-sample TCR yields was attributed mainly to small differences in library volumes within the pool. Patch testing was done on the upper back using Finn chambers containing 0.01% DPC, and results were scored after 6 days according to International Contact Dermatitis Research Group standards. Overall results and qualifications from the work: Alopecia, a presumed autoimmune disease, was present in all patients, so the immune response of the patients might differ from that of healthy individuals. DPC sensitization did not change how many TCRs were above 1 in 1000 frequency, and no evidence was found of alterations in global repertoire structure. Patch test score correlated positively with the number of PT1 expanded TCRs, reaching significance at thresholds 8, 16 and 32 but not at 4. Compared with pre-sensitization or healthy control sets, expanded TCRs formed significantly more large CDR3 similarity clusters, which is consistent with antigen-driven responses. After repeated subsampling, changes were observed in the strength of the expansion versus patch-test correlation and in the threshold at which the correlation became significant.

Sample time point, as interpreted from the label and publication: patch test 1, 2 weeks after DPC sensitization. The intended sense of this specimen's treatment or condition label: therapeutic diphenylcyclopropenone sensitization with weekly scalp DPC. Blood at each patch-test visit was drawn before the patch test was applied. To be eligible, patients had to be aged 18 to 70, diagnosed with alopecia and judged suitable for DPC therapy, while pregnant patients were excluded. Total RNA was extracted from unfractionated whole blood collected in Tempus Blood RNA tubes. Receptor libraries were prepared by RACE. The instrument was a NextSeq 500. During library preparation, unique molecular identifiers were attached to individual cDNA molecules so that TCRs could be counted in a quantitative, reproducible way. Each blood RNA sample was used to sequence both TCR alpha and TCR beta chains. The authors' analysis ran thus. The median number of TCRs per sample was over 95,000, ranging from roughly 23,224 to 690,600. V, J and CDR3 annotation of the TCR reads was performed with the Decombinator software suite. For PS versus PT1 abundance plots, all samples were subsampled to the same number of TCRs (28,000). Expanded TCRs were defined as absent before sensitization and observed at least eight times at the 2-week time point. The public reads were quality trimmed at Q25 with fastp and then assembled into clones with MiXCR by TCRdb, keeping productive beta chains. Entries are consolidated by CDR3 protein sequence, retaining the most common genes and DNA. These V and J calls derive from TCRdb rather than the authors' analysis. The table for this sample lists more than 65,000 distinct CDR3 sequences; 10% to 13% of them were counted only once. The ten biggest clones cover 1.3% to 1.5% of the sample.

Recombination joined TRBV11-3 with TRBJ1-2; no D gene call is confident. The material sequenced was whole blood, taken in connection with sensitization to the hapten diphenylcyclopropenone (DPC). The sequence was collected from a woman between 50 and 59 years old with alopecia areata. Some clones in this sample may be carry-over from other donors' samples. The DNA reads TGTGCCAGCAGCTTAGAAGGAGGGCCCCCCAAAAACTATGGCTACACCTTC. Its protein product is CASSLEGGPPKNYGYTF.